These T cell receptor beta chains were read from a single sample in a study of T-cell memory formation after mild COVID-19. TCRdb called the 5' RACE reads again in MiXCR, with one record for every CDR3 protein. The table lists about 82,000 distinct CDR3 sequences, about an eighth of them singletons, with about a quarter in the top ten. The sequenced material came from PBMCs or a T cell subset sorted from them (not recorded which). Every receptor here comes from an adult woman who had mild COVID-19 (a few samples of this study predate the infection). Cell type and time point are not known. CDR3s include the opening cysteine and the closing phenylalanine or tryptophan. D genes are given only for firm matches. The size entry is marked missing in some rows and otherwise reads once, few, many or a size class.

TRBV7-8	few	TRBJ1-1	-	TGTGCCAGCAGCTACTCAACGAGGGACACTGAAGCTTTCTTT	CASSYSTRDTEAFF
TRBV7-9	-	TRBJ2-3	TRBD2	TGTGCCAGCAGCTCTACTAGCGGGGGGGTTAGGCACACAGATACGCAGTATTTT	CASSSTSGGVRHTDTQYF
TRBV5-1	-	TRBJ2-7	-	TGCGCCAGCAGCTTTGGGGGGCGCGACTACGAGCAGTACTTC	CASSFGGRDYEQYF
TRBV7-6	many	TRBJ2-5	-	TGTGCCAGCAGCTTAGACCCCGGGAGTCAGCTAGAGACCCAGTACTTC	CASSLDPGSQLETQYF
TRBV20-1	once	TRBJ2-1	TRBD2	TGCAGTGCGGGACTAGCGGTATCCTACAATGAGCAGTTCTTC	CSAGLAVSYNEQFF
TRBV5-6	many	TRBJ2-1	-	TGTGCCAGCAGCTTAGGACGGAATGAGCAGTTCTTC	CASSLGRNEQFF
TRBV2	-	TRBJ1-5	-	TGTGCCAGCAGTGGGGACCCGGAGGGAATAAGGGGCAATCAGCCCCAGCATTTT	CASSGDPEGIRGNQPQHF
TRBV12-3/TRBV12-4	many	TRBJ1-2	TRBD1	TGTGCCAGCGACAAAGGAGGGGGCGATGGCTACACCTTC	CASDKGGGDGYTF
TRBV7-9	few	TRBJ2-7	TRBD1	TGTGCCAGCAGCTCAGGGGGCCCCTACGAGCAGTACTTC	CASSSGGPYEQYF
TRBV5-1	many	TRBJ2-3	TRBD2	TGCGCCAGCAGCACTCGCGCTAGCGGGCCCACAGATACGCAGTATTTT	CASSTRASGPTDTQYF
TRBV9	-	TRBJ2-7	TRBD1	TGTGCCAGCAGCGAGCGGACAGGGACCTACGAGCAGTACTTC	CASSERTGTYEQYF
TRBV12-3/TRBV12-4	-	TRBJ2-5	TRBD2	TGTGCCAGCAGCCGTCCTCTAGCGGGGGGGCCCCGATACCAAGAGACCCAGTACTTC	CASSRPLAGGPRYQETQYF
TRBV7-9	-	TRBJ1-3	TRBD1	TGTGCCAGCAGCTTAGCGGAAGGACAGGGGGCCGGAAACACCATATATTTT	CASSLAEGQGAGNTIYF
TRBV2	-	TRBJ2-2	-	TGTGCCAGCAGTGAAATTTGGGAGGCGAACACCGGGGAGCTGTTTTTT	CASSEIWEANTGELFF
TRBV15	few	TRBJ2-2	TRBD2	TGTGCCACCAGCAGAGATACGGGGGGGCCCGGGGAGCTGTTTTTT	CATSRDTGGPGELFF
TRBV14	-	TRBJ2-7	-	TGTGCCAGCAGCCCAGGAAGGGAGTACGAGCAGTACTTC	CASSPGREYEQYF
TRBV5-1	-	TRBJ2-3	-	TGCGCCAGCAGCTTTGGCCGTCGGGGGGCCACGGATACGCAGTATTTT	CASSFGRRGATDTQYF
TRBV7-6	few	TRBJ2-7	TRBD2	TGTGCCAGCAGCTTGGAGTCGGGGGGAATTCTAATCCACGAGCAGTACTTC	CASSLESGGILIHEQYF
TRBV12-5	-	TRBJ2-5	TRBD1	TGTGCTAGTGGTTTGCCCACAGGGGGAAGAGAGACCCAGTACTTC	CASGLPTGGRETQYF
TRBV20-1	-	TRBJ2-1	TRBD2	TGCAGTGCTAGAAGGCTAGCGGATTACAATGAGCAGTTCTTC	CSARRLADYNEQFF
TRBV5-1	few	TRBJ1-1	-	TGCGCCAGCAGCATCGAGGGGTGGAACACTGAAGCTTTCTTT	CASSIEGWNTEAFF
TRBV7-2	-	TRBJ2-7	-	TGTGCCAGCAGCGCCTACTGGGGGACGCCCTACGAGCAGTACTTC	CASSAYWGTPYEQYF
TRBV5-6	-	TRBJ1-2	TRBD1	TGTGCCAGCAGCTTGGCCCGGGACAGGGGGCGCCTAGACTATGGCTACACCTTC	CASSLARDRGRLDYGYTF
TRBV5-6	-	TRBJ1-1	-	TGTGCCAGCAGCCCGGTGGGGACCCGATCGAACACTGAAGCTTTCTTT	CASSPVGTRSNTEAFF
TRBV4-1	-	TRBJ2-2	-	TGCGCCAGCAGCCAAGAAGGCGGGAACACCGGGGAGCTGTTTTTT	CASSQEGGNTGELFF
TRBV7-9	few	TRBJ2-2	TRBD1	TGTGCCAGCAGCCCGCGGGACAGGGTAACCGGGGAGCTGTTTTTT	CASSPRDRVTGELFF
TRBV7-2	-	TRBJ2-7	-	TGTGCCAGCAGCTTAGGGGACGGATGCTACGAGCAGTACTTC	CASSLGDGCYEQYF
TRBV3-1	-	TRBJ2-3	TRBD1	TGTGCCAGCAGCCACACAGGGGAAACAGATACGCAGTATTTT	CASSHTGETDTQYF
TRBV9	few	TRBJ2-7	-	TGTGCCAGCAGCGTAACCACAGGCAGCTCCTACGAGCAGTACTTC	CASSVTTGSSYEQYF
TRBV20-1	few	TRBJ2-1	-	TGCAGTGCTGAGAGGTTGGGGGAACCCAACTTCGGCTCCTACAATGAGCAGTTCTTC	CSAERLGEPNFGSYNEQFF
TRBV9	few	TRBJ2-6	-	TGTGCCAGCAGAGCGACACCTGGGGCCAACGTCCTGACTTTC	CASRATPGANVLTF
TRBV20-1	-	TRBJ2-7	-	TGCAGTGCTAGATCCGGCGACTCCACAGGGTTCTACGAGCAGTACTTC	CSARSGDSTGFYEQYF
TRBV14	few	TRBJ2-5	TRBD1	TGTGCCAGCAGCCTATTACCGGGACAGGGGCCGGTGACCCAGTACTTC	CASSLLPGQGPVTQYF
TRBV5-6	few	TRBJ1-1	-	TGTGCCAGCAGCTTGTTTCCGGGGAGCACTGAAGCTTTCTTT	CASSLFPGSTEAFF
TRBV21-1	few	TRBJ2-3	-	TGTGCCAGCAGCAAACCGGTCCAAAATACTGATACGCAGTATTTT	CASSKPVQNTDTQYF
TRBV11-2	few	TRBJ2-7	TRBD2	TGTGCCAGCAGCCCCGCGGTTAGCGGGAGTATCGTCTACGAGCAGTACTTC	CASSPAVSGSIVYEQYF
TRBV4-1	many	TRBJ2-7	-	TGCGCCAGCAGCCAAGGACGGTCTAGTTACGAGCAGTACTTC	CASSQGRSSYEQYF
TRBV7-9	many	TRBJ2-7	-	TGTGCCAGCAGCCGAAAAACATCCTACGAGCAGTACTTC	CASSRKTSYEQYF
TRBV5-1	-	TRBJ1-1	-	TGCGCCAGCAGCTTGAGAAAGGAAGCTTTCTTT	CASSLRKEAFF
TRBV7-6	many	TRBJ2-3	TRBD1	TGTGCCAGCAGTTTGGGACAGGGGGTCGATACGCAGTATTTT	CASSLGQGVDTQYF
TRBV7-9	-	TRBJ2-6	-	TGTGCCAGCAGCTCTATTCGGAAGGCTGGGGCCAACGTCCTGACTTTC	CASSSIRKAGANVLTF
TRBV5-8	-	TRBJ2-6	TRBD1	TGTGCCAGCAGCTTGGAAAAGGACAGGGTCGCTCAGGGGGCCAACGTCCTGACTTTC	CASSLEKDRVAQGANVLTF